These 27 T cell receptor beta chains share one sample of origin, sequenced in a study of cytomegalovirus exposure and HLA in healthy donors. The PCR had 60 Vbeta and 13 Jbeta primers. Some clones are missing from TCRdb's copy, which holds only in-frame ones; the method was immunoSEQ multiplex PCR. Of around 300,000 clones in the sample, 65% to 85% were seen once. Sequencing was carried out using PBMCs. These TCRs come from a female donor in good health and CMV-seronegative.

The V call is TRBV10-1, the J call TRBJ1-5; D is uncertain. The V and J ends lost 3 bases and 3 bases respectively, with 3 bases between them. The CDR3 contains 12 residues. The V gene's germline CDR1 is WNHNN and CDR2 SYGVQD (reference sequence). The CDR3 spells CASSDNNQPQHF. The CDR3 DNA reads as TGCGCCAGCAGTGATAACAATCAGCCCCAGCATTTT.

The chain couples TRBV28 to TRBJ2-1; 10 positions agree with TRBD2. Trimming at V came to 5 bases and at J to 1 base, leaving 2 bases not matched to a gene. Germline CDR1 is MDHEN and CDR2 is SYDVKM. This CDR3 is built from 15 residues. CDR3 sequence (DNA): TGTGCCAGCAGTCCTAGCGGGAGATCCTACAATGAGCAGTTCTTC. Residues: CASSPSGRSYNEQFF.

This chain uses TRBV5-1 with TRBJ1-6, with no clear D. The CDR3 is 14 amino acids. CDR1 is SGHRS and CDR2 is YFSETQ in the germline V gene. The V and J ends lost 2 bases and 7 bases respectively, with 10 bases between them. In DNA, the CDR3 is TGCGCCAGCAGCTTCCGAGGTAGAAATTCACCCCTCCACTTT. This codes for CASSFRGRNSPLHF. The full variable domain, in which reference TRBV5-1 and TRBJ1-6 provide the parts outside the CDR3, is KAGVTQTPRYLIKTRGQQVTLSCSPISGHRSVSWYQQTPGQGLQFLFEYFSETQRNKGNFPGRFSGRQFSNSRSEMNVSTLELGDSALYLCASSFRGRNSPLHFGNGTRLTVT.

A note on this clone: In the same sample, other DNA sequences code for this CDR3. J is TRBJ2-1 and V is TRBV29-1, with D possibly matching TRBD2 (6 bases). CDR1 and CDR2 (germline): SQVTM, ANQGSEA. V was shortened by 4 bases and J by 8 bases, with 24 bases between the two germline ends. The CDR3 runs 16 residues. Written as DNA, the CDR3 is TGCAGCGTTGTAAGCGGGCCGAATCCCGTGGGAGATGAGCAGTTCTTC. Its translation: CSVVSGPNPVGDEQFF.

The table lists this clone with a few counts. The chain uses TRBV5-6 and TRBJ2-5; D not certain. Matching the DNA end better, TRBJ2-7 makes the J call doubtful. CDR3 size: 12 residues. From germline, CDR1 is SGHDT and CDR2 YYEEEE. The CDR3 spells CASSLAGTEQYF. CDR3 nucleotide sequence: TGTGCCAGCAGCTTGGCGGGTACCGAGCAGTACTTC.

The chain is built from TRBV6-5 and TRBJ2-7, with 11 bases fitting TRBD1. The CDR3 consists of 14 residues. The germline CDR1 and CDR2 sequences are MNHEY and SVGAGI. Germline trimming cut 7 bases from V and 2 bases from J; bases unmatched to any gene: 4. CDR3 sequence: CASIGTGGTYEQYF. CDR3 nucleotide sequence: TGTGCCAGCATCGGGACAGGGGGAACCTACGAGCAGTACTTC.

V gene TRBV28 combines with J gene TRBJ2-7; 8 bases match TRBD2. The CDR3 has 15 amino acids. With 0 bases clipped from V and 3 bases from J, the junction kept 4 bases outside the gene matches. CDR1 and CDR2 (germline): MDHEN, SYDVKM. The CDR3 nucleotides read TGTGCCAGCAGTTTATGGTCGGGGGGGAGCTACGAGCAGTACTTC. Translation gives CASSLWSGGSYEQYF.

The J gene is TRBJ1-2, the V gene TRBV5-1; possible D gene TRBD1, 5 bases. The V gene lost 4 bases and the J gene lost 3 bases, with 13 bases spanning the gap. Germline V gives CDR1 SGHRS, CDR2 YFSETQ. The CDR3 is 14 residues long. CDR3 nucleotide sequence: TGCGCCAGCAGCCCCGGTGGGGGGGACTATGGCTACACCTTC. It translates to CASSPGGGDYGYTF.

The chain links TRBV28 to TRBJ1-1; TRBD1 matches 7 bases. This CDR3 contains 15 residues. Germline V CDR1 and CDR2: MDHEN, SYDVKM. With 6 bases clipped from V and 6 bases from J, the junction kept 13 bases outside the gene matches. The CDR3 loop reads CASSTLSPGGPEAFF. In nucleotides, the CDR3 is TGTGCCAGCAGCACCCTATCCCCAGGGGGGCCTGAAGCTTTCTTT. Together with reference TRBV28 and TRBJ1-1, the CDR3 gives the full variable domain: DVKVTQSSRYLVKRTGEKVFLECVQDMDHENMFWYRQDPGLGLRLIYFSYDVKMKEKGDIPEGYSVSREKKERFSLILESASTNQTSMYLCASSTLSPGGPEAFFGQGTRLTVV.

With regard to this clone: The sample holds other DNA sequences that translate to the same CDR3. This chain connects TRBV5-1 to TRBJ2-7, with D possibly matching TRBD2 (5 bases). The CDR3 contains 12 residues. The germline CDR1 and CDR2 sequences are SGHRS and YFSETQ. The V and J ends lost 4 bases and 0 bases respectively, with 5 bases between them. CDR3 amino acids: CASSRDSYEQYF. CDR3 in DNA: TGCGCCAGCAGCCGGGACTCCTACGAGCAGTACTTC.

The rearrangement links TRBV6-1 to TRBJ2-1; D not certain. This CDR3 is 15 amino acids long. CDR1 and CDR2 (germline): MNHNS, SASEGT. The V end lost 2 bases, the J end lost 0 bases, and 8 bases lay between the germline ends. This chain's CDR3 is CASSERRSSYNEQFF. The DNA for the CDR3 is TGTGCCAGCAGTGAACGACGGAGCTCCTACAATGAGCAGTTCTTC.

V and J are TRBV6-5 and TRBJ1-5; tentatively, D is TRBD1 (6 bases). Trimming removed 5 bases from V and 7 bases from J, with 9 bases in between. This CDR3 region has 12 residues. Germline CDR1 and CDR2: MNHEY and SVGAGI. CDR3 sequence: CASSQQGQPQHF. The CDR3 nucleotides read TGTGCCAGCAGTCAACAGGGACAGCCCCAGCATTTT.

The rearrangement links TRBV5-6 to TRBJ2-3; TRBD1 is a possible D gene (5 bases). Trimming pared 4 bases from V and 10 bases from J, leaving 13 bases between. The CDR3 extends over 12 amino acids. In germline, CDR1 is SGHDT, CDR2 YYEEEE. Here the CDR3 reads CASSEQGGAQYF. CDR3 coding DNA: TGTGCCAGCAGCGAGCAGGGTGGTGCGCAGTATTTT.

The chain joins TRBV7-6 to TRBJ1-4; no definite D call. Per the germline V gene, CDR1 is SGHVS and CDR2 is FNYEAQ. V lost 2 bases and J lost 3, with 16 bases in between. The CDR3 has 17 amino acids. CDR3 sequence (DNA): TGTGCCAGCAGCTTAAGCAGGTCCTCCTTTTCTAATGAAAAACTGTTTTTT. It yields the protein CASSLSRSSFSNEKLFF. Full variable domain (outside the CDR3, taken from reference TRBV7-6 and TRBJ1-4): GAGVSQSPRYKVTKRGQDVALRCDPISGHVSLYWYRQALGQGPEFLTYFNYEAQQDKSGLPNDRFSAERPEGSISTLTIQRTEQRDSAMYRCASSLSRSSFSNEKLFFGSGTQLSVL.

The chain carries TRBV2 and TRBJ2-6; TRBD2 is a possible D gene (5 bases). CDR1 and CDR2 (germline): SNHLY, FYNNEI. V lost 6 bases, J lost 0 bases, and 15 bases lay in between. This CDR3 contains 17 residues. The CDR3: CASRFGLRISGANVLTF. The CDR3 region has the DNA TGTGCCAGCAGATTCGGACTCCGGATCTCTGGGGCCAACGTCCTGACTTTC.

The chain carries TRBV7-2 and TRBJ2-3; no firm D call. The ends were cut back, 1 base at V and 2 bases at J, with 10 bases in the middle. CDR3 size: 15 residues. The germline gives CDR1 SGHTA, CDR2 FQGNSA. CDR3 bases: TGTGCCAGCAGCTTAGGGTCTCTCTACACAGATACGCAGTATTTT. As protein: CASSLGSLYTDTQYF.

The chain carries TRBV4-1 and TRBJ2-3, with 10 bases matching TRBD2. Germline CDR1 MGHRA, CDR2 YSYEKL. This CDR3 is 16 amino acids long. Trimming took 4 bases from V and 0 from J; bases not matched to a gene: 4. Written as DNA, the CDR3 is TGCGCCAGCAGCCTCACTAGCGGGACTAGCACAGATACGCAGTATTTT. Amino acids: CASSLTSGTSTDTQYF.

The CDR3 loop is CASSSRTGDIGRTAFF. The CDR3, as DNA: TGTGCCAGCAGCTCCCGGACAGGGGACATAGGTAGAACAGCTTTCTTT. The chain uses TRBV9 and TRBJ1-1, with 9 bases aligning to TRBD1. Trimming took 4 bases from V and 10 from J; bases not matched to a gene: 17. CDR3 length: 16 residues. CDR1 and CDR2 from the germline V gene are SGDLS and YYNGEE.

V and J are TRBV28 and TRBJ1-4; D not resolved. In germline, CDR1 is MDHEN, CDR2 SYDVKM. Between the trimmed V and J ends, which lost 2 bases and 1 base, there was a span of 8 bases. The CDR3 sequence is 15 residues long. CDR3 sequence (DNA): TGTGCCAGCAGTTTACTCGGTGGAACTAATGAAAAACTGTTTTTT. It yields the protein CASSLLGGTNEKLFF.

The V and J genes are TRBV15 and TRBJ2-6; D may be TRBD2 (6 bases). The germline V and J ends were trimmed by 6 bases and 0 bases, with 9 bases remaining between them. Germline loops: CDR1 LNHNV, CDR2 YYDKDF (reference sequence). The CDR3 consists of 15 residues. The CDR3 is CATSSGNSGANVLTF. The CDR3 DNA reads as TGTGCCACCAGTAGCGGTAACTCTGGGGCCAACGTCCTGACTTTC. Full variable domain (rest looked up from reference TRBV15 and TRBJ2-6): DAMVIQNPRYQVTQFGKPVTLSCSQTLNHNVMYWYQQKSSQAPKLLFHYYDKDFNNEADTPDNFQSRRPNTSFCFLDIRSPGLGDTAMYLCATSSGNSGANVLTFGAGSRLTVL.

V and J are TRBV4-2 and TRBJ2-3; TRBD2 matches 11 bases. Germline V lookup: CDR1 LGHNA, CDR2 YNFKEQ. The CDR3 consists of 15 residues. V was clipped by 3 bases and J by 5 bases; unmatched bases: 4. CDR3 sequence (DNA): TGTGCCAGCAGCCAGACTAGCGGGAAGTTAGATACGCAGTATTTT. This sequence encodes CASSQTSGKLDTQYF.

The J gene is TRBJ2-7, the V gene TRBV2; no clear D. Trimming cost V 2 bases and J 3 bases, with 11 bases left between them. Germline CDR1 reads SNHLY; CDR2 reads FYNNEI. The CDR3 contains 14 residues. CDR3 protein: CASSESRQVYEQYF. The CDR3 DNA is TGTGCCAGCAGTGAATCAAGACAAGTCTACGAGCAGTACTTC.

The sample holds a few counts of this clone. The CDR3 reads CASSSRQRRNEKLFF. CDR3 DNA sequence: TGTGCCAGCAGTTCTCGACAGCGCCGTAATGAAAAACTGTTTTTT. The chain combines TRBV28 with TRBJ1-4; possibly TRBD1 for D (5 bases). The CDR3 sequence is 15 residues long. Trimming shortened V by 4 bases and J by 4 bases, and 13 bases separated the two germline ends. Germline CDR1 and CDR2: MDHEN and SYDVKM. Using reference TRBV28 and TRBJ1-4 for the parts outside the CDR3, the full variable domain is DVKVTQSSRYLVKRTGEKVFLECVQDMDHENMFWYRQDPGLGLRLIYFSYDVKMKEKGDIPEGYSVSREKKERFSLILESASTNQTSMYLCASSSRQRRNEKLFFGSGTQLSVL.

The chain has TRBV15 and TRBJ2-2; 9 nucleotides match TRBD2. With V trimmed by 0 bases and J by 0 bases, 11 bases remained unmatched. Germline V gene data show CDR1 as LNHNV and CDR2 as YYDKDF (reference sequence). CDR3 length: 20 amino acids. Here the CDR3 DNA reads TGTGCCACCAGCAGAGATCCCGAAAGACTAGCGGAGGCGAACACCGGGGAGCTGTTTTTT. Its translation is CATSRDPERLAEANTGELFF.

This sequence joins TRBV23-1 and TRBJ1-6; D unresolved. TRBV23-1 is identified as an open reading frame with a role that is uncertain. The CDR3 is made up of 15 amino acids. The germline V and J ends were trimmed by 11 bases and 7 bases, with 21 bases remaining between them. The CDR3 region has the DNA TGCGCCGCCCACAAATGTGTCACGATGAATTCACCCCTCCACTTT. Translated, it gives CAAHKCVTMNSPLHF.

With regard to this clone: Sequence at one end of the junction differs from germline and may be a read error. The chain uses TRBV5-1 and TRBJ2-1, with 8 nucleotides matching TRBD1. Germline values: CDR1 SGHRS, CDR2 YFSETQ. This CDR3 comprises 14 residues. CDR3 amino acids: CASSLEDRAQEFVF. In DNA form, the CDR3 reads TGCGCCAGCAGCTTGGAGGACAGGGCTCAGGAATTTGTCTTC. Full variable domain (remainder filled in from reference TRBV5-1 and TRBJ2-1): KAGVTQTPRYLIKTRGQQVTLSCSPISGHRSVSWYQQTPGQGLQFLFEYFSETQRNKGNFPGRFSGRQFSNSRSEMNVSTLELGDSALYLCASSLEDRAQEFVFGPGTRLTVL.

The DNA of the CDR3 is TGTGCCAGCAGCTCTCAGGGGGGCTCCTACAATGAGCAGTTCTTC. Amino acid sequence: CASSSQGGSYNEQFF. This chain uses TRBV7-2 with TRBJ2-1; D may be TRBD1 (7 bases). Trimming stripped 4 bases from V and 0 bases from J, with 10 bases between. This CDR3 has 15 residues. Per germline, CDR1 SGHTA and CDR2 FQGNSA.